This passage covers 17 T cell receptor beta chains from one sample sequenced in a study of OX40 agonist ivuxolimab in advanced cancers. Only in-frame clones appear in the TCRdb table, and some are missing; sequencing was by immunoSEQ multiplex PCR. The sample yields about 92,000 clones, roughly nine tenths seen once. Sequencing used CD4+ or CD8+ T cells sorted from blood, obtained in a trial of the OX40 agonist ivuxolimab. Source of these receptors: an adult with an advanced solid tumor such as melanoma, head and neck, liver or kidney cancer.

The rearrangement uses TRBV19 and TRBJ2-2; D ambiguous. In germline, CDR1 is LNHDA, CDR2 SQIVND (reference sequence). V lost 0 bases and J 6 bases, leaving 2 bases between the germline ends. CDR3 length: 12 amino acids. CDR3 nucleotides: TGTGCCAGTAGTATAGAAGCCGGGGAGCTGTTTTTT. The encoded protein is CASSIEAGELFF.

V is TRBV11-2 and J is TRBJ2-1; 10 nucleotides align to TRBD2. Per the germline V gene, CDR1 is SGHAT and CDR2 is FQNNGV. V lost 1 base to trimming and J lost 5 bases; unmatched junction nucleotides: 2. The length of the CDR3 is 15 residues. CDR3 sequence: CASSLGLAGHNEQFF. The CDR3, as DNA: TGTGCCAGCAGCTTAGGACTAGCGGGTCACAATGAGCAGTTCTTC.

The chain has TRBV10-3 and TRBJ1-5, with D possibly being TRBD1 (5 bases). The V end was cut by 3 bases, the J end by 0 bases, with 9 bases between. This CDR3 is built from 15 residues. From germline, CDR1 is ENHRY and CDR2 SYGVKD. CDR3 nucleotide sequence: TGTGCCATCAGTGACGGGGGGAATAGCAATCAGCCCCAGCATTTT. Amino acids: CAISDGGNSNQPQHF.

The chain recombines TRBV9 with TRBJ2-3; TRBD1 agrees at 7 bases. There are 14 residues in the CDR3. The germline V gene encodes CDR1 SGDLS and CDR2 YYNGEE. Trimming removed 4 bases from V and 2 bases from J; junction bases left unmatched: 4. The CDR3 reads CASSPGQSTDTQYF. The CDR3 DNA follows: TGTGCCAGCAGCCCGGGACAGTCCACAGATACGCAGTATTTT. The whole variable domain, remainder taken from reference TRBV9 and TRBJ2-3, is DSGVTQTPKHLITATGQRVTLRCSPRSGDLSVYWYQQSLDQGLQFLIQYYNGEERAKGNILERFSAQQFPDLHSELNLSSLELGDSALYFCASSPGQSTDTQYFGPGTRLTVL.

The rearrangement joins TRBV7-7 to TRBJ2-7; TRBD1 matches 9 bases. This CDR3 has 15 residues. The germline CDR1 and CDR2 sequences are SSHAT and FNYEAQ (reference sequence). V dropped 5 bases and J dropped 2; count of bases not matched to a gene: 7. The CDR3 sequence is CASSARDRDTYEQYF. The CDR3 coding sequence is TGTGCCAGCAGCGCCCGGGACAGGGACACCTACGAGCAGTACTTC.

V is TRBV28 and J is TRBJ2-7; 9 nucleotides agree with TRBD1. Germline lookup yields CDR1 MDHEN and CDR2 SYDVKM. Trimming cost V 4 bases and J 6 bases; bases outside gene matches: 7. The CDR3 consists of 14 residues. The CDR3 loop is CASSWGQGSAEQYF. The DNA of the CDR3 is TGTGCCAGCAGTTGGGGACAGGGTAGCGCCGAGCAGTACTTC.

This clone was counted once. The chain uses TRBV15 and TRBJ2-7; 8 positions match TRBD2. Germline V gene lookup returns CDR1 LNHNV and CDR2 YYDKDF (reference sequence). This CDR3 is built from 15 residues. Unmatched junction bases numbered 3, after V lost 0 bases and J lost 2 bases. The CDR3 spells CATSRELAVPYEQYF. The DNA for the CDR3 is TGTGCCACCAGCAGAGAACTAGCGGTCCCCTACGAGCAGTACTTC. The full variable domain, with the rest looked up from reference TRBV15 and TRBJ2-7, is DAMVIQNPRYQVTQFGKPVTLSCSQTLNHNVMYWYQQKSSQAPKLLFHYYDKDFNNEADTPDNFQSRRPNTSFCFLDIRSPGLGDTAMYLCATSRELAVPYEQYFGPGTRLTVT.

The chain links TRBV11-2 to TRBJ1-3; tentatively, D is TRBD1 (6 bases). The CDR3 contains 17 residues. Germline values: CDR1 SGHAT, CDR2 FQNNGV. The ends were cut back, 5 bases at V and 2 bases at J, with 19 bases in the middle. DNA of the CDR3: TGTGCCAGCAGCCAATGGCCCAGGGGTCAGACTGGAAACACCATATATTTT. This gives the protein CASSQWPRGQTGNTIYF.

The V gene is TRBV29-1, the J gene TRBJ2-3; perhaps TRBD2 as D (5 bases). V was cut by 8 bases and J by 0 bases, with 9 bases left in between. Per the germline V gene, CDR1 is SQVTM and CDR2 is ANQGSEA. This CDR3 region has 12 residues. The CDR3 sequence is CSTRTSTDTQYF. As DNA, the CDR3 is TGCAGCACTAGGACTAGCACAGATACGCAGTATTTT.

The chain is built from TRBV2 and TRBJ1-1; 10 nucleotides match TRBD1. This CDR3 contains 15 residues. With 7 bases clipped from V and 5 bases from J, the junction kept 10 bases outside the gene matches. Germline CDR1 SNHLY, CDR2 FYNNEI. The CDR3 DNA is TGTGCCAGCACCAGACCGGGACAGGGGAAGACTGAAGCTTTCTTT. Translating gives CASTRPGQGKTEAFF.

V usage is TRBV7-2 and J usage is TRBJ2-2; D gene ambiguous. From germline, CDR1 is SGHTA and CDR2 FQGNSA. This CDR3 region has 14 residues. V shed 1 base and J shed 4 bases, with 7 bases lying between them. The CDR3 DNA is TGTGCCAGCAGCTTAGGGGCCATCACCGGGGAGCTGTTTTTT. Protein sequence: CASSLGAITGELFF.

This chain links TRBV7-3 with TRBJ2-2; a weak D match, TRBD1 (5 bases). CDR1 SGHTA and CDR2 FQGTGA come from the germline V gene. Trimming pared 4 bases from V and 4 bases from J, leaving 13 bases between. This CDR3 is built from 15 residues. The CDR3 protein is CASSSWGTSTGELFF. DNA of the CDR3: TGTGCCAGCAGCTCATGGGGCACCAGCACCGGGGAGCTGTTTTTT.

The chain recombines TRBV15 with TRBJ2-7; a possible D gene is TRBD2 (6 bases). The germline CDR1 and CDR2 sequences are LNHNV and YYDKDF (reference sequence). This CDR3 is 17 amino acids long. The V and J ends lost 0 bases and 3 bases respectively, with 18 bases between them. The chain's CDR3 is CATSREFRHGSLYEQYF. In DNA form, the CDR3 reads TGTGCCACCAGCAGAGAATTTAGGCACGGGAGTCTCTACGAGCAGTACTTC.

The chain combines TRBV6-5 with TRBJ1-2, with 8 positions matching TRBD1. This CDR3 has 13 residues. The V and J ends lost 6 bases and 1 base, in that order; junction bases with no gene match: 1. Germline values: CDR1 MNHEY, CDR2 SVGAGI. DNA for the CDR3: TGTGCCAGCAGAACAGGGGGTAACTATGGCTACACCTTC. It encodes CASRTGGNYGYTF.

The rearrangement links TRBV18 to TRBJ1-1; D call uncertain. CDR3 length equals 15 residues. With 4 bases removed from V and 0 bases from J, the gap between germline ends came to 12 bases. The V gene's germline CDR1 is KGHSH and CDR2 LQKENI. The CDR3 DNA sequence: TGTGCCAGCTCACGACTTGGGGATATGAACACTGAAGCTTTCTTT. It is translated as CASSRLGDMNTEAFF.

In the case of this clone: This specimen includes other DNA sequences encoding the same CDR3. V usage is TRBV2 and J usage is TRBJ2-3; D is undetermined. CDR1 is SNHLY and CDR2 is FYNNEI in the germline V gene. Trimming pared 4 bases from V and 3 bases from J, leaving 8 bases between. This CDR3 region has 13 residues. CDR3 sequence: CASSGGLTDTQYF. CDR3 nucleotides: TGTGCCAGCAGTGGGGGATTAACAGATACGCAGTATTTT.

The chain uses TRBV7-2 and TRBJ2-7, with D uncertain. In germline, CDR1 is SGHTA, CDR2 FQGNSA. V lost 5 bases and J lost 5, with 19 bases in between. The CDR3 length is 15 residues. DNA of the CDR3: TGTGCCAGCAGCCCCCGGGTGGCCCGCCGGGACGAGCAGTACTTC. Translating gives CASSPRVARRDEQYF.